The clone carrying this T cell receptor beta chain was counted only a few times. Its antigen is as yet unknown. Primers: 60 Vbeta forward and 13 Jbeta reverse. Sequenced by immunoSEQ multiplex PCR; TCRdb stores in-frame clones only, minus some. The sample carries over 85,000 clones, about 8% recorded once. The CDR3 is 14 residues long. V shed 7 bases and J shed 7 bases, with 19 bases lying between them. Per the germline V gene, CDR1 is MNHEY and CDR2 is SVGAGI. The sample comes from a study of cytomegalovirus exposure and HLA in healthy donors. Study in general: Earlier results showed 117 million unique TCR beta sequences derived from roughly 200 million T cells.

Study-wide results and limits: Relative to equally common others, HLA-associated TCR beta chains showed greater clonal expansion in a later analysis.

The receptor was derived from a man in his fifties or sixties in good health and CMV-seronegative. The chain has TRBV6-5 and TRBJ1-2, with a possible D match to TRBD1 (5 bases). Sequencing was done on a sample of PBMCs. The CDR3 here is CASNPRGDFRGYTF. For the CDR3, the DNA is TGTGCCAGCAACCCCCGGGGGGACTTTCGTGGCTACACCTTC.